The 29 T cell receptor beta chains given below trace back to one sample, sequenced in a study of cytomegalovirus exposure and HLA in healthy donors. This PCR relied on a set of 60 Vbeta primers and 13 Jbeta primers. TCRdb's table, derived via immunoSEQ multiplex PCR, lists solely in-frame clones and lacks some. The table has roughly 95,000 clones, around 82% seen once. Source material: PBMCs. The origin of the receptors is a man aged 25 to 45 in good health and CMV-seropositive.

The rearrangement joins TRBV9 to TRBJ1-3; D unclear. V was pared by 4 bases and J by 0 bases, with 14 bases between. The CDR3 has 16 amino acids. Germline CDR1 reads SGDLS; CDR2 reads YYNGEE. CDR3: CASSPLLAVSGNTIYF. For the CDR3, the DNA is TGTGCCAGCAGCCCCTTGCTAGCCGTCTCTGGAAACACCATATATTTT.

The chain carries TRBV10-3 and TRBJ1-2; TRBD1 is a possible D gene (6 bases). There are 14 residues in the CDR3. V gave up 10 bases and J gave up 2 bases, with 17 bases separating them. Per germline, CDR1 ENHRY and CDR2 SYGVKD. DNA for the CDR3: TGTGCCAGCAGCGTAGCAACAGGGAACTATGGCTACACCTTC. Protein: CASSVATGNYGYTF.

The gene calls are TRBV7-9 and TRBJ2-7; D is perhaps TRBD2 (6 bases). V lost 1 base to trimming and J lost 5 bases, with 9 bases between them. The CDR3 length is 13 residues. Germline loops: CDR1 SEHNR, CDR2 FQNEAQ (reference sequence). The CDR3 bases are TGTGCCAGCAGCTTAGAGGGACTTGACGAGCAGTACTTC. Residues: CASSLEGLDEQYF.

This clone was seen a few times. The gene calls are TRBV7-2 and TRBJ1-4; tentative D call: TRBD1 (5 bases). V gave up 1 base and J gave up 5 bases, with 11 bases separating them. The CDR3 has 15 residues. Germline values: CDR1 SGHTA, CDR2 FQGNSA. The CDR3 spells CASSLEKAGNEKLFF. The CDR3 region has the DNA TGTGCCAGCAGCTTAGAGAAGGCAGGGAATGAAAAACTGTTTTTT.

The V gene is TRBV7-6, the J gene TRBJ2-2; 9 positions match TRBD1. Trimming cost V 2 bases and J 4 bases; bases outside gene matches: 5. CDR1 SGHVS and CDR2 FNYEAQ come from the germline V gene. The CDR3 contains 16 residues. This chain's CDR3 is CASSLRTGAGTGELFF. CDR3 nucleotides: TGTGCCAGCAGCTTAAGGACAGGGGCGGGCACCGGGGAGCTGTTTTTT.

The gene calls are TRBV10-1 and TRBJ2-7; 13 nucleotides line up with TRBD2. Trimming at V came to 4 bases and at J to 7 bases, leaving 4 bases not matched to a gene. Germline CDR1 WNHNN, CDR2 SYGVQD (reference sequence). The CDR3 covers 14 residues. The CDR3 region has the DNA TGCGCCAGCAGTGGGGGGACTAGCGGGATTGAGCAGTACTTC. Its translation is CASSGGTSGIEQYF.

This clone was detected only once. The CDR3 loop is CASRKEAGADTQYF. For the CDR3, the DNA is TGTGCCAGCAGAAAGGAGGCGGGCGCAGATACGCAGTATTTT. The rearrangement links TRBV11-2 to TRBJ2-3; D might be TRBD2 (5 bases). The V end lost 6 bases, the J end lost 4 bases, and 14 bases lay between the germline ends. The CDR3 consists of 14 residues. From germline, CDR1 is SGHAT and CDR2 FQNNGV.

The chain couples TRBV19 to TRBJ2-7; TRBD1 matches 8 bases. The CDR3 is 15 residues long. The trim removed 6 bases at V and 2 bases at J, leaving 9 bases unmatched. Per the germline V gene, CDR1 is LNHDA and CDR2 is SQIVND (reference sequence). CDR3 nucleotides: TGTGCCAGTAGCTCCTCCGGGACAGGTCCCTACGAGCAGTACTTC. Translating gives CASSSSGTGPYEQYF.

V is TRBV7-9 and J is TRBJ1-2, with 9 bases matching TRBD1. The CDR3 contains 13 residues. The germline V gene has CDR1 SEHNR and CDR2 FQNEAQ (reference sequence). The junction had 4 bases not matched to a gene; V was cut back by 5 bases and J by 6 bases. This chain's CDR3 is CASSPGTGNGYTF. The CDR3 DNA reads as TGTGCCAGCAGCCCTGGGACAGGGAATGGCTACACCTTC.

J is TRBJ2-7 and V is TRBV30; D is perhaps TRBD1 (6 bases). The CDR3 loop spans 12 amino acids. CDR1 GTSNPN and CDR2 SVGIG come from the germline V gene (reference sequence). The germline V and J ends were trimmed by 0 bases and 5 bases, with 8 bases remaining between them. The CDR3 nucleotides are TGTGCCTGGAGTGTCTGGGGGCACGAGCAGTACTTC. Translating it yields CAWSVWGHEQYF.

This clone appeared once. V is TRBV6-5 and J is TRBJ2-1, with 7 positions matching TRBD1. There are 13 residues in the CDR3. The junction had 5 bases not matched to a gene; V was cut back by 7 bases and J by 5 bases. The germline CDR1 and CDR2 sequences are MNHEY and SVGAGI. The CDR3 sequence: CASIRQGDNEQFF. DNA for the CDR3: TGTGCCAGCATTAGACAGGGCGACAATGAGCAGTTCTTC.

The CDR3 bases are TGCGCCAGCAGCTTGGGGCCGGGACAGGGACTTGCCAAAAACATTCAGTACTTC. It is translated as CASSLGPGQGLAKNIQYF. The chain carries TRBV5-1 and TRBJ2-4, with 9 bases fitting TRBD1. Losses at the gene ends were 0 bases for V and 1 base for J; bases not matched to a gene: 8. Germline CDR1 and CDR2: SGHRS and YFSETQ. This CDR3 has 18 residues.

For this clone: The sample holds other DNA sequences that translate to the same CDR3. The genes are TRBV7-8 and TRBJ1-1; 8 bases fit TRBD1. The CDR3 totals 15 residues. CDR1 is SGHVS and CDR2 is FQNEAQ in the germline V gene. The J segment lost 4 bases and the V segment lost 5 bases, leaving 9 bases of the junction unmatched. The CDR3 nucleotides read TGTGCCAGCAGCGCAAAGCGGACAGGGTTCACTGAAGCTTTCTTT. It encodes CASSAKRTGFTEAFF.

The chain combines TRBV5-6 with TRBJ2-1, with TRBD1 matching over 8 bases. Per the germline V gene, CDR1 is SGHDT and CDR2 is YYEEEE. This CDR3 has 14 residues. V lost 3 bases and J lost 6; bases outside the gene matches: 5. The CDR3 sequence: CASSWGTGFNEQFF. DNA of the CDR3: TGTGCCAGCAGCTGGGGGACAGGCTTCAATGAGCAGTTCTTC.

This clone was recorded a few times. The V and J genes are TRBV6-5 and TRBJ2-2; D gene uncertain. The length of the CDR3 is 14 residues. Per the germline V gene, CDR1 is MNHEY and CDR2 is SVGAGI. V was shortened by 0 bases and J by 5 bases, with 7 bases between the two germline ends. The CDR3 reads CASSYSRVTGELFF. CDR3 nucleotide sequence: TGTGCCAGCAGTTACTCACGGGTGACCGGGGAGCTGTTTTTT.

The chain has TRBV2 and TRBJ2-2; 8 bases are shared with TRBD1. The germline CDR1 and CDR2 sequences are SNHLY and FYNNEI. J gave up 17 bases and V 6 bases, and 11 bases lay outside the gene matches. The CDR3 totals 12 residues. The CDR3 region is CASRDGQGQGFF. CDR3 coding DNA: TGTGCCAGCAGAGACGGACAGGGCCAAGGCTTTTTT.

The chain recombines TRBV5-1 with TRBJ2-3; D is possibly TRBD1 (7 bases). The germline V gene has CDR1 SGHRS and CDR2 YFSETQ. Trimming removed 6 bases at V and 6 bases at J, with 14 bases between. CDR3 length: 13 residues. In nucleotides, the CDR3 is TGCGCCAGCACACAACAGGGGAGGGATACGCAGTATTTT. The encoded protein is CASTQQGRDTQYF.

The chain couples TRBV27 to TRBJ2-1; 7 nucleotides align to TRBD2. The CDR3 contains 15 residues. Germline trimming cut 4 bases from V and 2 bases from J; bases unmatched to any gene: 5. From germline, CDR1 is MNHEY and CDR2 SMNVEV (reference sequence). CDR3 loop: CASSSWEGTYNEQFF. The CDR3 DNA reads as TGTGCCAGCAGTTCTTGGGAGGGGACCTACAATGAGCAGTTCTTC.

This chain uses TRBV28 with TRBJ2-1; TRBD2 matches at 7 bases. CDR3 length: 15 residues. The germline V gene has CDR1 MDHEN and CDR2 SYDVKM. V lost 2 bases, J lost 6 bases, and 7 bases stayed unmatched. DNA of the CDR3: TGTGCCAGCAGTTTAGCGGGAGTAATGGGCAATGAGCAGTTCTTC. Translating it yields CASSLAGVMGNEQFF.

The genes are TRBV7-8 and TRBJ1-5, with 8 bases aligning to TRBD1. The CDR3 sequence is 19 residues long. V shed 4 bases, J shed 3 bases, and the junction held 17 bases outside the gene matches. Germline assignment: CDR1 SGHVS and CDR2 FQNEAQ. CDR3 protein: CASSSHWLSGQGINQPQHF. In DNA form, the CDR3 reads TGTGCCAGCAGCTCCCACTGGTTGTCAGGACAGGGAATCAATCAGCCCCAGCATTTT.

The chain uses TRBV6-5 and TRBJ1-2, with TRBD1 matching over 7 bases. The CDR3 has 13 residues. Germline CDR1 is MNHEY and CDR2 is SVGAGI. Trimming removed 8 bases from V and 3 bases from J; junction bases left unmatched: 6. The CDR3 nucleotides are TGTGCCAGCTTAAAACAGGGGCACTATGGCTACACCTTC. Translated, it gives CASLKQGHYGYTF.

The DNA of the CDR3 is TGTGCCAGCAGTCCGTGGACAGGGTATGATCAGCCCCAGCATTTT. It translates to CASSPWTGYDQPQHF. V is TRBV6-6 and J is TRBJ1-5; TRBD1 matches 8 bases. The germline V gene encodes CDR1 MNHNY and CDR2 SVGAGI (reference sequence). The trim removed 5 bases at V and 5 bases at J, leaving 8 bases unmatched. The CDR3 extends over 15 amino acids.

J is TRBJ2-5 and V is TRBV6-1; tentatively, D is TRBD2 (5 bases). Germline V CDR1 and CDR2: MNHNS, SASEGT. V gave up 10 bases and J gave up 2 bases, with 14 bases separating them. The CDR3 has 13 amino acids. The CDR3 sequence is CANSPGTQETQYF. The CDR3 DNA reads as TGTGCCAACTCCCCGGGAACACAAGAGACCCAGTACTTC.

The sample holds a few counts of this clone. V usage is TRBV16 and J usage is TRBJ2-7; maybe TRBD1 (5 bases). The CDR3 is made up of 13 amino acids. Trimming cost V 2 bases and J 3 bases, with 8 bases left between them. From germline, CDR1 is KGHSY and CDR2 FQNENV. The CDR3 protein is CASSQGHLYEQYF. CDR3 nucleotide sequence: TGTGCCAGCAGCCAAGGACACCTCTACGAGCAGTACTTC.

V and J are TRBV30 and TRBJ2-1, with 12 bases fitting TRBD1. The CDR3 length is 15 residues. Germline CDR1 GTSNPN, CDR2 SVGIG (reference sequence). V gave up 3 bases and J gave up 12 bases; unmatched junction bases: 12. This chain's CDR3 is CAWSRRDRGRGAQFF. CDR3 DNA sequence: TGTGCCTGGAGCCGCCGGGACAGGGGGCGTGGGGCGCAGTTCTTC. Looking up the rest from reference TRBV30 and TRBJ2-1 gives the full variable domain: SQTIHQWPATLVQPVGSPLSLECTVEGTSNPNLYWYRQAAGRGLQLLFYSVGIGQISSEVPQNLSASRPQDRQFILSSKKLLLSDSGFYLCAWSRRDRGRGAQFFGPGTRLTVL.

CDR3 amino acids: CASSLETVGTQYF. The CDR3 DNA reads TGCGCCAGCAGCCTGGAGACAGTCGGGACCCAGTACTTC. The rearrangement uses TRBV5-1 and TRBJ2-5; weak D call: TRBD1 (5 bases). The CDR3 extends over 13 amino acids. V was pared by 4 bases and J by 7 bases, with 14 bases between. CDR1 is SGHRS, CDR2 YFSETQ, per germline.

The chain employs TRBV5-1 and TRBJ2-7; weak D call: TRBD2 (6 bases). Germline V gene sequence: CDR1 SGHRS, CDR2 YFSETQ. V dropped 4 bases and J dropped 3 bases, with 14 bases sitting between them. The CDR3 sequence is 14 residues long. CDR3 sequence (DNA): TGCGCCAGCAGCGTTACCGGGACTGGCTACGAGCAGTACTTC. This sequence encodes CASSVTGTGYEQYF.

This chain connects TRBV27 to TRBJ1-6; no definite D call. The CDR3 is made up of 12 amino acids. CDR1 is MNHEY and CDR2 is SMNVEV in the germline V gene (reference sequence). V gave up 4 bases and J gave up 9 bases, with 7 bases separating them. CDR3 coding DNA: TGTGCCAGCAGTTCCCTCCCTTCACCCCTCCACTTT. It codes for CASSSLPSPLHF.

The chain carries TRBV5-6 and TRBJ1-5, with 8 bases fitting TRBD1. The CDR3 length is 14 residues. The V gene's germline CDR1 is SGHDT and CDR2 YYEEEE. The ends lost 4 bases at V and 5 bases at J; junction bases unmatched: 5. CDR3 DNA: TGTGCCAGCAGCGTACAGGGGGGACATCAGCCCCAGCATTTT. This translates into CASSVQGGHQPQHF.